A selection of T cell receptor beta chains follows, all from one sample in a study of cytomegalovirus exposure and HLA in healthy donors. The table came from immunoSEQ multiplex PCR; TCRdb's copy has only in-frame clones and leaves some out. The profile shows about 170,000 clones, approximately 70% of them singletons. Sequencing was performed on PBMCs. The source is a man in his forties in good health and CMV-seropositive. CDR3s include the opening cysteine and the closing phenylalanine or tryptophan. Fields, in order: clone size, J gene, D gene, V gene, CDR3 DNA, CDR3 protein. A D gene is named only where the DNA matches it firmly. The listing skips clone size in some rows; elsewhere it reads once, few, many or a size class.

clone_size: .; j_call: TRBJ1-1; d_call: .; v_call: TRBV20-1; cdr3_nt: TGCAGTGCTAGAGTAGGGGAAATAGCTTTCTTT; cdr3_aa: CSARVGEIAFF
clone_size: .; j_call: TRBJ2-7; d_call: TRBD2; v_call: TRBV7-2; cdr3_nt: TGTGCCAGCAGTCCTCCACGGGGGGACGAGCAGTACTTC; cdr3_aa: CASSPPRGDEQYF
clone_size: once; j_call: TRBJ2-7; d_call: .; v_call: TRBV5-6; cdr3_nt: TGTGCCAGCAGCTTGGGGGCTCAAACCCAGCAGTACTTC; cdr3_aa: CASSLGAQTQQYF
clone_size: .; j_call: TRBJ1-3; d_call: .; v_call: TRBV9; cdr3_nt: TGTGCCAGCAGCGTAGAACGGGACTCTGGAGTTAGCTCTGGAAACACCATATATTTT; cdr3_aa: CASSVERDSGVSSGNTIYF
clone_size: .; j_call: TRBJ2-2; d_call: TRBD1; v_call: TRBV11-3; cdr3_nt: TGTGCCAGCACCCAAACCGGGACAGTGGGTACCGGGGAGCTGTTTTTT; cdr3_aa: CASTQTGTVGTGELFF
clone_size: .; j_call: TRBJ1-1; d_call: .; v_call: TRBV5-4; cdr3_nt: TGTGCCAGCAGCTTGTGGGTGACAGGGAACACTGAAGCTTTCTTT; cdr3_aa: CASSLWVTGNTEAFF
clone_size: .; j_call: TRBJ2-2; d_call: TRBD1; v_call: TRBV7-6; cdr3_nt: TGTGCCAGCAGCTTAGCAGACAGGGGAGCCGGGGAGCTGTTTTTT; cdr3_aa: CASSLADRGAGELFF
clone_size: .; j_call: TRBJ1-6; d_call: TRBD1; v_call: TRBV7-2; cdr3_nt: TGTGCCAGCAGCCCCCGACAGGGAAATAATAATTCACCCCTCCACTTT; cdr3_aa: CASSPRQGNNNSPLHF
clone_size: few; j_call: TRBJ2-6; d_call: .; v_call: TRBV4-3; cdr3_nt: TGCGCCAGCAGCCAAGGATTAACAGGGTCTGGGGCCAACGTCCTGACTTTC; cdr3_aa: CASSQGLTGSGANVLTF
clone_size: .; j_call: TRBJ1-5; d_call: .; v_call: TRBV6-1; cdr3_nt: TGTGCCAGCAGTGTCCTGCAGGGTTTAAATCAGCCCCAGCATTTT; cdr3_aa: CASSVLQGLNQPQHF
clone_size: few; j_call: TRBJ1-2; d_call: TRBD1; v_call: TRBV10-3; cdr3_nt: TGTGCCATCAGTGATCGGACAGGGGGCTACTATGGCTACACCTTC; cdr3_aa: CAISDRTGGYYGYTF
clone_size: .; j_call: TRBJ2-5; d_call: TRBD2; v_call: TRBV9; cdr3_nt: TGTGCCAGCAGCCTCGGGACTAGCGGGCAAGAGACCCAGTACTTC; cdr3_aa: CASSLGTSGQETQYF
clone_size: .; j_call: TRBJ1-4; d_call: .; v_call: TRBV5-6; cdr3_nt: TGTGCCAGCAGCCGAGGGGAGGGTGAAAAACTGTTTTTT; cdr3_aa: CASSRGEGEKLFF
clone_size: .; j_call: TRBJ1-2; d_call: TRBD1; v_call: TRBV29-1; cdr3_nt: TGCAGCGTCCAGGGAGACAGGGGCAGCTATGGCTACACCTTC; cdr3_aa: CSVQGDRGSYGYTF
clone_size: few; j_call: TRBJ1-1; d_call: .; v_call: TRBV7-2; cdr3_nt: TGTGCCAGCAGCTTAGGAAGGATGAGGACTGAAGCTTTCTTT; cdr3_aa: CASSLGRMRTEAFF
clone_size: .; j_call: TRBJ2-3; d_call: TRBD1; v_call: TRBV7-9; cdr3_nt: TGTGCCAGCAGCGGGACAGGGCGTGCAGATACGCAGTATTTT; cdr3_aa: CASSGTGRADTQYF
clone_size: .; j_call: TRBJ2-1; d_call: .; v_call: TRBV27; cdr3_nt: TGTGCCAGCAGTTCCGGCAGGGTCGTAGAGCAGTTCTTC; cdr3_aa: CASSSGRVVEQFF
clone_size: .; j_call: TRBJ2-3; d_call: TRBD2; v_call: TRBV15; cdr3_nt: TGTGCCACCAGCCCCATCGGTCGGGACGGGGGGGCCAGGGATACGCAGTATTTT; cdr3_aa: CATSPIGRDGGARDTQYF
clone_size: .; j_call: TRBJ2-7; d_call: .; v_call: TRBV29-1; cdr3_nt: TGCAGCGTGCGGACCCCGGGAGCTTACGAGCAGTACTTC; cdr3_aa: CSVRTPGAYEQYF
clone_size: .; j_call: TRBJ1-1; d_call: .; v_call: TRBV6-1; cdr3_nt: TGTGCCAGCAGTGGTCCTCCTATGCTCTACTTTTTCTTT; cdr3_aa: CASSGPPMLYFFF
clone_size: .; j_call: TRBJ1-2; d_call: .; v_call: TRBV6-5; cdr3_nt: TGTGCCAGCAGAACGACAGCTAACTATGGCTACACCTTC; cdr3_aa: CASRTTANYGYTF
clone_size: .; j_call: TRBJ1-3; d_call: TRBD1; v_call: TRBV9; cdr3_nt: TGTGCCAGCAGCCCAACACAGGGGGAGGCTGGAAACACCATATATTTT; cdr3_aa: CASSPTQGEAGNTIYF
clone_size: .; j_call: TRBJ1-1; d_call: TRBD1; v_call: TRBV27; cdr3_nt: TGTGCCAGCAGTCCACCGGGACAGGGTGTCCCACGGTATTTT; cdr3_aa: CASSPPGQGVPRYF
clone_size: .; j_call: TRBJ1-2; d_call: .; v_call: TRBV6-1; cdr3_nt: TGTGCCAGCAGTGAAGCGGTGGCAGGCTTCTATGGCTACACCTTC; cdr3_aa: CASSEAVAGFYGYTF
clone_size: few; j_call: TRBJ2-7; d_call: .; v_call: TRBV7-2; cdr3_nt: TGTGCCAGCAGCTTAGGGTCCGGGAGCTCCTACGAGCAGTACTTC; cdr3_aa: CASSLGSGSSYEQYF